These 8 T cell receptor beta chains were sequenced from one sample in a study of blood T cells in healthy people across ages. With a J-beta primer mix and a sample-barcoded 5' primer, a second PCR ran about 7 to 12 cycles. A single record per CDR3 protein comes from TCRdb applying MiXCR to the 5' RACE reads. The data hold about a million distinct CDR3 sequences, with around two fifths observed a single time. Input material: blood. Receptors were obtained from a young man in good health.

This clonotype was observed at least ten times. The chain links TRBV4-1 to TRBJ2-5; 11 bases are shared with TRBD2. Germline CDR1 reads MGHRA; CDR2 reads YSYEKL. The CDR3 spans 16 residues. V shed 1 base and J 2 bases; nucleotides not matched to a gene: 3. The CDR3, as DNA: TGCGCCAGCAGCCAAGGGACTAGCGGGCTACAAGAGACCCAGTACTTC. It codes for CASSQGTSGLQETQYF.

The gene calls are TRBV7-9 and TRBJ2-1, with 8 positions matching TRBD2. This CDR3 has 15 residues. Germline CDR1 reads SEHNR; CDR2 reads FQNEAQ (reference sequence). J gave up 8 bases and V 1 base, and 7 bases lay outside the gene matches. The CDR3 sequence: CASSLVRTSSYEQFF. In DNA form, the CDR3 reads TGTGCCAGCAGCTTAGTTCGGACTAGCTCATATGAGCAGTTCTTC.

This clonotype was seen a few times. V is TRBV6-4 and J is TRBJ2-3; possibly TRBD2 for D (6 bases). Germline V gene sequence: CDR1 MRHNA, CDR2 SNTAGT. With 3 bases removed from V and 3 bases from J, the gap between germline ends came to 13 bases. The CDR3 contains 15 residues. CDR3 protein: CASSEVLGGTDTQYF. CDR3 bases: TGTGCCAGCAGTGAGGTTCTCGGGGGTACAGATACGCAGTATTTT.

This clonotype was counted only a few times. The chain is built from TRBV18 and TRBJ2-5; D remains ambiguous. This CDR3 region has 13 residues. CDR1 and CDR2 (germline): KGHSH, LQKENI. V was pared by 2 bases and J by 0 bases, with 4 bases between. The CDR3: CASSPSDQETQYF. DNA for the CDR3: TGTGCCAGCTCACCATCGGACCAAGAGACCCAGTACTTC. The whole variable domain, remainder taken from reference TRBV18 and TRBJ2-5, is NAGVMQNPRHLVRRRGQEARLRCSPMKGHSHVYWYRQLPEEGLKFMVYLQKENIIDESGMPKERFSAEFPKEGPSILRIQQVVRGDSAAYFCASSPSDQETQYFGPGTRLLVL.

CDR3 sequence reads: CSVRQGGNDNQPQHF. Written as DNA, the CDR3 is TGCAGTGTTCGACAGGGGGGAAACGACAATCAGCCCCAGCATTTT. This sequence joins TRBV20-1 and TRBJ1-5; 9 positions match TRBD1. The ends lost 7 bases at V and 3 bases at J; junction bases unmatched: 10. The CDR3 runs 15 residues. Germline CDR1 reads DFQATT; CDR2 reads SNEGSKA (reference sequence).

This clonotype appeared a few times. The chain has TRBV15 and TRBJ2-1, with no clear D. Germline values: CDR1 LNHNV, CDR2 YYDKDF (reference sequence). CDR3 length: 17 residues. V lost 0 bases and J lost 3, with 15 bases in between. For the CDR3, the DNA is TGTGCCACCAGCAGAGATATCCGCCAGACCCTCTACAATGAGCAGTTCTTC. This codes for CATSRDIRQTLYNEQFF.

CDR3 sequence reads: CASSVATEWGAEQYF. The CDR3 DNA sequence: TGTGCCAGCAGCGTAGCTACTGAGTGGGGGGCCGAGCAGTACTTC. The V gene is TRBV9, the J gene TRBJ2-7; either TRBD1 or TRBD2 may supply D (6 bases each). Deletions cut 0 bases from V and 6 bases from J, with 16 bases between. This CDR3 has 15 amino acids. Germline-derived CDR1 and CDR2 are SGDLS and YYNGEE.

This clonotype was seen only a few times. The V and J genes are TRBV7-2 and TRBJ1-1; maybe TRBD1 (5 bases). The germline CDR1 and CDR2 sequences are SGHTA and FQGNSA. The CDR3 is 13 amino acids. V gave up 6 bases and J gave up 3 bases, with 11 bases separating them. The chain's CDR3 is CASRARGDTEAFF. Here the CDR3 DNA reads TGTGCCAGCAGGGCCAGAGGGGACACTGAAGCTTTCTTT.